What follows are 17 T cell receptor beta chains derived from one specimen sequenced in a study of T cell responses to AZD1222 COVID-19 vaccine. Some clones are missing from TCRdb's copy, which holds only in-frame ones; the method was immunoSEQ multiplex PCR. The table shows some 150,000 clones, with approximately 91% occurring only once. Sequencing was performed on peripheral blood, taken 28 days after the second AZD1222 dose. All receptors derive from an adult who received the AZD1222 COVID-19 vaccine.

The sample holds one count of this clone. The rearrangement uses TRBV7-2 and TRBJ1-1; no definite D call. Germline V gene data show CDR1 as SGHTA and CDR2 as FQGNSA. V lost 0 bases and J lost 7, with 12 bases in between. This CDR3 has 14 residues. CDR3 sequence: CASSLAGPLSEAFF. Written as DNA, the CDR3 is TGTGCCAGCAGCTTAGCCGGGCCGTTAAGTGAAGCTTTCTTT. The whole variable domain, remainder taken from reference TRBV7-2 and TRBJ1-1, is GAGVSQSPSNKVTEKGKDVELRCDPISGHTALYWYRQSLGQGLEFLIYFQGNSAPDKSGLPSDRFSAERTGGSVSTLTIQRTQQEDSAVYLCASSLAGPLSEAFFGQGTRLTVV.

The chain employs TRBV13 and TRBJ2-7; tentatively, D is TRBD1 (5 bases). Germline CDR1 PRHDT, CDR2 FYEKMQ (reference sequence). This CDR3 spans 13 amino acids. Trimming stripped 5 bases from V and 2 bases from J, with 10 bases between. The CDR3 region has the DNA TGTGCCAGCAGCAGGGGCCCTGCCTACGAGCAGTACTTC. Amino acid sequence: CASSRGPAYEQYF.

This clone was observed a single time. J is TRBJ2-1 and V is TRBV18; TRBD1 aligns across 10 bases. This CDR3 comprises 15 residues. V lost 2 bases, J lost 6 bases, and 4 bases stayed unmatched. Germline loops: CDR1 KGHSH, CDR2 LQKENI. The CDR3 DNA follows: TGTGCCAGCTCACCATGGACAGGGGGGTCCAATGAGCAGTTCTTC. It codes for CASSPWTGGSNEQFF.

This clone was observed once. The chain uses TRBV5-1 and TRBJ1-1; D ambiguous. From germline, CDR1 is SGHRS and CDR2 YFSETQ. Deletions cut 1 base from V and 5 bases from J, with 9 bases between. The CDR3 contains 13 residues. In DNA form, the CDR3 reads TGCGCCAGCAGCTTGAAGGGAGGTACTGAAGCTTTCTTT. This gives the protein CASSLKGGTEAFF. The full variable domain, its missing parts supplied by reference TRBV5-1 and TRBJ1-1, is KAGVTQTPRYLIKTRGQQVTLSCSPISGHRSVSWYQQTPGQGLQFLFEYFSETQRNKGNFPGRFSGRQFSNSRSEMNVSTLELGDSALYLCASSLKGGTEAFFGQGTRLTVV.

The gene calls are TRBV18 and TRBJ2-7; possible D gene TRBD2, 6 bases. Per the germline V gene, CDR1 is KGHSH and CDR2 is LQKENI. V was trimmed by 0 bases and J by 10 bases, leaving 16 bases between them. The CDR3 extends over 14 amino acids. CDR3 sequence reads: CASSPPEGARIQYF. The CDR3 DNA reads as TGTGCCAGCTCACCACCGGAGGGTGCCCGCATCCAGTACTTC.

The chain is built from TRBV12-2 and TRBJ1-2. TRBV12-2 constitutes a pseudogene. The CDR3 has 12 residues. CDR3 protein: CASRSCNYGYTF. As DNA, the CDR3 is TGTGCAAGTCGCTCTTGCAACTATGGCTACACCTTC.

The chain carries TRBV6-5 and TRBJ1-2; no clear D. The CDR3 is 11 residues long. V was trimmed by 2 bases and J by 6 bases, leaving 4 bases between them. Per the germline V gene, CDR1 is MNHEY and CDR2 is SVGAGI. CDR3 in DNA: TGTGCCAGCAGTTACCCCCATGGCTACACCTTC. Its protein is CASSYPHGYTF.

The rearrangement uses TRBV9 and TRBJ1-4; D possibly corresponds to TRBD1 (6 bases). The CDR3 length is 15 residues. Germline CDR1 and CDR2: SGDLS and YYNGEE. Trimming stripped 7 bases from V and 1 base from J, with 14 bases between. Written as DNA, the CDR3 is TGTGCCAGCTCCTTGGAGGGGGGAACTAATGAAAAACTGTTTTTT. This translates into CASSLEGGTNEKLFF. Full variable domain (missing parts from reference TRBV9 and TRBJ1-4): DSGVTQTPKHLITATGQRVTLRCSPRSGDLSVYWYQQSLDQGLQFLIQYYNGEERAKGNILERFSAQQFPDLHSELNLSSLELGDSALYFCASSLEGGTNEKLFFGSGTQLSVL.

The chain recombines TRBV3-1 (or the pseudogene TRBV3-2) with TRBJ2-7; D tentatively fits TRBD1 or TRBD2 (5 bases each). This CDR3 contains 14 residues. V lost 4 bases and J lost 2, with 12 bases in between. Per the germline V gene, CDR1 is LGHDT and CDR2 is YNNKEL (reference sequence). Here the CDR3 reads CASSPQPGPYEQYF. CDR3 DNA sequence: TGTGCCAGCAGCCCACAACCGGGACCCTACGAGCAGTACTTC.

The V and J genes are TRBV6-5 and TRBJ2-2, with D maybe TRBD1 (6 bases). V lost 11 bases to trimming and J lost 5 bases, with 21 bases between them. Germline CDR1 is MNHEY and CDR2 is SVGAGI. This CDR3 contains 15 residues. DNA of the CDR3: TGTGCCCTTTCCACAGGGACCGCCCTGACCGGGGAGCTGTTTTTT. This codes for CALSTGTALTGELFF.

The chain combines TRBV19 with TRBJ2-1; 7 nucleotides agree with TRBD1. The CDR3 covers 14 residues. V lost 1 base to trimming and J lost 10 bases; unmatched junction nucleotides: 7. The germline V gene has CDR1 LNHDA and CDR2 SQIVND (reference sequence). CDR3 DNA sequence: TGTGCCAGTAGTATAGCTACAGGGGCCGGGGAGCAGTTCTTC. Its translation is CASSIATGAGEQFF.

The genes are TRBV9 and TRBJ1-1; D gene uncertain. The CDR3 is 14 amino acids. The V gene lost 2 bases and the J gene lost 4 bases, with 12 bases spanning the gap. Germline loops: CDR1 SGDLS, CDR2 YYNGEE. The CDR3 DNA reads TGTGCCAGCAGCGTCGGAACGTCAGGCACTGAAGCTTTCTTT. As protein: CASSVGTSGTEAFF. The variable domain in full, completed from reference TRBV9 and TRBJ1-1, reads DSGVTQTPKHLITATGQRVTLRCSPRSGDLSVYWYQQSLDQGLQFLIQYYNGEERAKGNILERFSAQQFPDLHSELNLSSLELGDSALYFCASSVGTSGTEAFFGQGTRLTVV.

V is TRBV10-1 and J is TRBJ2-1, with 7 positions matching TRBD2. The CDR3 runs 15 residues. The junction had 8 bases not matched to a gene; V was cut back by 4 bases and J by 5 bases. Looked up from germline, CDR1 is WNHNN and CDR2 is SYGVQD (reference sequence). Here the CDR3 DNA reads TGCGCCAGCAGTGTTGCAGCGGGGCTTAACAATGAGCAGTTCTTC. Protein: CASSVAAGLNNEQFF.

The chain has TRBV7-3 and TRBJ1-6, with TRBD1 matching over 7 bases. The V gene's germline CDR1 is SGHTA and CDR2 FQGTGA. The CDR3 covers 14 residues. V shed 5 bases, J shed 7 bases, and the junction held 5 bases outside the gene matches. The CDR3 bases are TGTGCCAGCAGCCCCCAGGGGGGCAATTCACCCCTCCACTTT. As protein: CASSPQGGNSPLHF.

The chain couples TRBV6-5 to TRBJ1-2; no reliable D call. The CDR3 loop spans 14 amino acids. From germline, CDR1 is MNHEY and CDR2 SVGAGI. V lost 0 bases to trimming and J lost 8 bases, with 13 bases between them. Here the CDR3 DNA reads TGTGCCAGCAGTTACTCGAGCCCCCTGGGGGGCTACACCTTC. Protein product: CASSYSSPLGGYTF.

The V call is TRBV3-1 (or the pseudogene TRBV3-2), the J call TRBJ2-3; 9 nucleotides match TRBD2. Looked up from germline, CDR1 is LGHDT and CDR2 is YNNKEL (reference sequence). The CDR3 covers 19 residues. With 1 base clipped from V and 5 bases from J, the junction kept 16 bases outside the gene matches. Written as DNA, the CDR3 is TGTGCCAGCAGCCAAGGGTCTGGACTAGCGTACATGGTAAGAGATACGCAGTATTTT. Translation gives CASSQGSGLAYMVRDTQYF.

This clone was counted only a few times. The genes are TRBV10-1 and TRBJ2-7; TRBD1 agrees at 10 bases. After removal of 2 bases from V and 5 bases from J, the junction contained 6 bases not matched to a gene. The CDR3 is made up of 15 amino acids. The germline gives CDR1 WNHNN, CDR2 SYGVQD (reference sequence). The CDR3 reads CASSEPGTGAHEQYF. The CDR3 region has the DNA TGCGCCAGCAGTGAGCCCGGGACAGGGGCCCACGAGCAGTACTTC.